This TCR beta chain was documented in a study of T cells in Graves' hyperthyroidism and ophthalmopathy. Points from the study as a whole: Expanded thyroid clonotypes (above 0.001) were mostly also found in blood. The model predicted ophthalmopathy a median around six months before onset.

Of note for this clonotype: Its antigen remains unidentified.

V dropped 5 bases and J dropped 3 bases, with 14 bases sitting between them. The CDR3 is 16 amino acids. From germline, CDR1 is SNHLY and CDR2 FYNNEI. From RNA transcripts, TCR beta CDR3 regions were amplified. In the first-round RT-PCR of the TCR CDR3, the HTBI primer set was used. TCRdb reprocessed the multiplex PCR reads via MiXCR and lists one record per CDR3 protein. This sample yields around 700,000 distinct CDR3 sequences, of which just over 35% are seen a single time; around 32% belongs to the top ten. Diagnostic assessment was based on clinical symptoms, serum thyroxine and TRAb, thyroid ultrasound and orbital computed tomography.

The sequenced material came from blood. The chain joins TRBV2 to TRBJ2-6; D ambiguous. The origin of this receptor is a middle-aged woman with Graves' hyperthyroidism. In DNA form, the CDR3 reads TGTGCCAGCAGTTTAGTCTCTGGTAATGGGGCCAACGTCCTGACTTTC. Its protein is CASSLVSGNGANVLTF.